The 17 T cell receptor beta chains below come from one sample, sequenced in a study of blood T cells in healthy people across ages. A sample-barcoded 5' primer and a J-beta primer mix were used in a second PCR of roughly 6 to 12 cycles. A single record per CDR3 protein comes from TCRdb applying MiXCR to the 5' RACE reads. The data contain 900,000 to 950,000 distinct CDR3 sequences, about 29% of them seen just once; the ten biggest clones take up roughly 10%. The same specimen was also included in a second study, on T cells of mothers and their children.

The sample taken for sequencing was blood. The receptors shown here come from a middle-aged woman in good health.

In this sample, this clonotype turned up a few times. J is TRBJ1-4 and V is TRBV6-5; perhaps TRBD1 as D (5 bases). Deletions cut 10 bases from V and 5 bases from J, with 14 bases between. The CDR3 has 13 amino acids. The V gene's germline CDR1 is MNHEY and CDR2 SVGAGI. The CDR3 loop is CATHTGFNEKLFF. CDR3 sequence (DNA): TGTGCCACCCATACAGGCTTCAATGAAAAACTGTTTTTT.

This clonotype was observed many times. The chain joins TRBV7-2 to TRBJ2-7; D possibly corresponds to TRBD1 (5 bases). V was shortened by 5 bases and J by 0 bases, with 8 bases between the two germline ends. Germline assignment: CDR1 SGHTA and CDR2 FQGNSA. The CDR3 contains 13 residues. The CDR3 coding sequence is TGTGCCAGCAGCCGACAGATCTCCTACGAGCAGTACTTC. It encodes CASSRQISYEQYF.

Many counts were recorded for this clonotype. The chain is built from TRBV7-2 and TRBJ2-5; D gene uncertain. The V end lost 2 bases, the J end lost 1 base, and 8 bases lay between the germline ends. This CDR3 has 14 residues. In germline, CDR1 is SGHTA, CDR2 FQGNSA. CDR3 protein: CASSLSPLQETQYF. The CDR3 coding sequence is TGTGCCAGCAGCTTAAGTCCCCTCCAAGAGACCCAGTACTTC.

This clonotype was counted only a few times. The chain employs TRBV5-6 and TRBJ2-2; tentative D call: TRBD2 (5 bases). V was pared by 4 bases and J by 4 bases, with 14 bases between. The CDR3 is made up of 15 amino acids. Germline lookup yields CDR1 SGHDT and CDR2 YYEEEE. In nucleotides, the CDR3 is TGTGCCAGCAGCGCCCCATCGGGGTCCACCGGGGAGCTGTTTTTT. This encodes CASSAPSGSTGELFF.

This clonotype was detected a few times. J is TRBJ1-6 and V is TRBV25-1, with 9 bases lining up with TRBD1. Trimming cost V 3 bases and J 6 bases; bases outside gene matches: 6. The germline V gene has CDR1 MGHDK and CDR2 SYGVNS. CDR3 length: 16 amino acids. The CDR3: CASSDDRGVGNSPLHF. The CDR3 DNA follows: TGTGCCAGCAGTGATGACAGGGGGGTCGGTAATTCACCCCTCCACTTT. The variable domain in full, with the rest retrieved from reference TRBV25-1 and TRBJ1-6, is EADIYQTPRYLVIGTGKKITLECSQTMGHDKMYWYQQDPGMELHLIHYSYGVNSTEKGDLSSESTVSRIRTEHFPLTLESARPSHTSQYLCASSDDRGVGNSPLHFGNGTRLTVT.

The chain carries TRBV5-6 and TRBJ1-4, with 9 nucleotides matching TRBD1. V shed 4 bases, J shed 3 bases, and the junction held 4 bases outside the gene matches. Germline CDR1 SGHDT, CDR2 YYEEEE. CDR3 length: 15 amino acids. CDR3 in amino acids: CASSPQGAPNEKLFF. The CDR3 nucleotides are TGTGCCAGCAGCCCACAGGGGGCGCCTAATGAAAAACTGTTTTTT.

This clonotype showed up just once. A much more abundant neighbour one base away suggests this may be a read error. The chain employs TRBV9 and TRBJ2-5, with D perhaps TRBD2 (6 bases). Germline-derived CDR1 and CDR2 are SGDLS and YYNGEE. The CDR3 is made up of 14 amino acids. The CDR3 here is CTSSPPRREKTQYF. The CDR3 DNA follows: TGTACCAGCAGCCCTCCCAGGCGGGAAAAGACCCAGTACTTC.

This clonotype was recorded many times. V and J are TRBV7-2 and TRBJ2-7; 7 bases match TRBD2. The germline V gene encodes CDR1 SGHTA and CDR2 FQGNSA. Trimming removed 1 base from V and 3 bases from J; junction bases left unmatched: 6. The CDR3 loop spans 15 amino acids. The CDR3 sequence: CASSLGPGGDYEQYF. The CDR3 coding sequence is TGTGCCAGCAGCTTAGGGCCGGGGGGTGACTACGAGCAGTACTTC.

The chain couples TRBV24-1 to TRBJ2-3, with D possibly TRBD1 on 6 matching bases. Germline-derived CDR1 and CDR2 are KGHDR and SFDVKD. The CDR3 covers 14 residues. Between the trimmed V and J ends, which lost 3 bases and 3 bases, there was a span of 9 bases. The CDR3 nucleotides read TGTGCCACCAGTGATCCCCAGGGGACAGATACGCAGTATTTT. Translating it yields CATSDPQGTDTQYF.

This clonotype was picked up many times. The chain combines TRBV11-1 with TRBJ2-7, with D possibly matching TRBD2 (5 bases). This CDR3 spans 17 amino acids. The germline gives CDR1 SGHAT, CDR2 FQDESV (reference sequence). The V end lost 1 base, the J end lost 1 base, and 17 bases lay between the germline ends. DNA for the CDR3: TGTGCCAGCAGCTTAGGGGAGAGATGGCGCGGTTCCTACGAGCAGTACTTC. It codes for CASSLGERWRGSYEQYF.

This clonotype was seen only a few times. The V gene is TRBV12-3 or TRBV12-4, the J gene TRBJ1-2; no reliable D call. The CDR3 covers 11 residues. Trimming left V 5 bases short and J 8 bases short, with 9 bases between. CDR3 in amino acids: CASSLRRGYTF. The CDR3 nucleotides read TGTGCCAGCAGTCTACGTCGGGGCTACACCTTC.

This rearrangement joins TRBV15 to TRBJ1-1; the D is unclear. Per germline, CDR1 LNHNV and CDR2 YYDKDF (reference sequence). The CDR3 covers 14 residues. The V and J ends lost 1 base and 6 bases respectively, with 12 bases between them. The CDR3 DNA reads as TGTGCCACCAGCAGAGGAAGGGCGGGAGCTGAAGCTTTCTTT. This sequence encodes CATSRGRAGAEAFF.

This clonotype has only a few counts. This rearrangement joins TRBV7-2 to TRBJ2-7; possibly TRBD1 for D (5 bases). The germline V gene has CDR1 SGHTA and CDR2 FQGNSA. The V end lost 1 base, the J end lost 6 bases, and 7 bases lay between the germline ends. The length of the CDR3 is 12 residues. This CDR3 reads CASSLGTPEQYF. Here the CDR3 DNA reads TGTGCCAGCAGCTTAGGGACACCCGAGCAGTACTTC.

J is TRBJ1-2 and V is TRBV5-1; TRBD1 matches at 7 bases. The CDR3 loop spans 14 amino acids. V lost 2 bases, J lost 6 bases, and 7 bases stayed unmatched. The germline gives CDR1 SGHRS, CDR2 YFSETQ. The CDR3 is CASSLSQGDHGYTF. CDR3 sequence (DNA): TGCGCCAGCAGCTTAAGCCAGGGGGATCATGGCTACACCTTC.

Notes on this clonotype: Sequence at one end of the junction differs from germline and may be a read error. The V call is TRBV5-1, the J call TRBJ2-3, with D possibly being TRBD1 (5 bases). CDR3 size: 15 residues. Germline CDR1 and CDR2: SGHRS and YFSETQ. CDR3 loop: CASSLGKSSTGTQYF. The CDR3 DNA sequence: TGCGCCAGCAGCTTGGGGAAGAGTAGCACAGGTACGCAGTATTTT.

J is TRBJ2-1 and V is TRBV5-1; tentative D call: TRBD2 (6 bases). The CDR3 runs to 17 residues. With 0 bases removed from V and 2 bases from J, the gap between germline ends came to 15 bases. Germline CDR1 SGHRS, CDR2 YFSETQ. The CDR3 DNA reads TGCGCCAGCAGCTTGGGGAGGGAAATCAGCCCCTACAATGAGCAGTTCTTC. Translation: CASSLGREISPYNEQFF.

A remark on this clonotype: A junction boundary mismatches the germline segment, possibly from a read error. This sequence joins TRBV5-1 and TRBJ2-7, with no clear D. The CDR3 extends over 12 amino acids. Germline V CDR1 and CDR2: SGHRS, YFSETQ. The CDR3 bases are TGCGCCGGCAGCGACCAACCCTACGAGCAGTACTTC. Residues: CAGSDQPYEQYF.